This T cell receptor (beta chain) is drawn from a study of blood T cell repertoires in COVID-19. Whole-study context: PBMCs, B-cell-depleted T cells, or T cells were the source of the cDNA or gDNA that made up the material.

V was clipped by 6 bases and J by 1 base, with 12 bases between them. Germline CDR1 SQVTM, CDR2 ANQGSEA. The CDR3 contains 14 residues. Per the original data handling: The assay estimated nucleated cells by amplifying reference gene primers. The repertoire was sequenced with immunoSEQ multiplex PCR; TCRdb's copy has only in-frame clones and lacks some. V, J and clone size reflect that table, while D and trimming were determined from the DNA. The sample includes 50,000 to 65,000 clones, approximately 91% of them seen just once. This clonotype was sampled from a man between 70 and 80 years old with acute or convalescent COVID-19. Sequencing was carried out using peripheral blood. The rearrangement uses TRBV29-1 and TRBJ2-2, with D perhaps TRBD1 (6 bases). Here the CDR3 reads CSVLSTGNTGELFF. The CDR3 DNA sequence: TGCAGCGTACTCTCGACAGGGAACACCGGGGAGCTGTTTTTT.